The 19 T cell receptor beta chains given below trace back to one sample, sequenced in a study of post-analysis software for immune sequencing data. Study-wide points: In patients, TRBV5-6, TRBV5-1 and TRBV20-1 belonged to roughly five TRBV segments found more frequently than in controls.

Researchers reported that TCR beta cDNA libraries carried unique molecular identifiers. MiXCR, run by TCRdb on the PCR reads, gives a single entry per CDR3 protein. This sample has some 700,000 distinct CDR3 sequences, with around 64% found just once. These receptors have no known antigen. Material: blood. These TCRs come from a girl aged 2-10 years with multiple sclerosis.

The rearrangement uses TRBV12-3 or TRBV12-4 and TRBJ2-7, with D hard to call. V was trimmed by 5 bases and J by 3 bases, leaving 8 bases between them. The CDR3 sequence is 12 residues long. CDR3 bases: TGTGCCAGCAGTCCGGTAATCTACGAGCAGTACTTC. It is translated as CASSPVIYEQYF.

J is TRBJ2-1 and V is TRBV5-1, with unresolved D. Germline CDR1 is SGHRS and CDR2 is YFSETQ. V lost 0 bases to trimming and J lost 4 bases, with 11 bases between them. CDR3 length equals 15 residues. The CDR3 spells CASSLEPAGYNEQFF. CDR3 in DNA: TGCGCCAGCAGCTTGGAGCCGGCAGGATACAATGAGCAGTTCTTC.

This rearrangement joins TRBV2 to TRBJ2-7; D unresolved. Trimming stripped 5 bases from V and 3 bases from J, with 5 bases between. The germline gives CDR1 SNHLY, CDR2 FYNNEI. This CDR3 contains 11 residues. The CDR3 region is CASSPVYEQYF. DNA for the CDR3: TGTGCCAGCAGTCCTGTCTACGAGCAGTACTTC.

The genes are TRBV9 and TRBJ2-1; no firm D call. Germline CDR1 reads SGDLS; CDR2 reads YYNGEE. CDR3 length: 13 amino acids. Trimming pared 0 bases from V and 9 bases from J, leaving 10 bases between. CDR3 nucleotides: TGTGCCAGCAGCGTAGACCCCGTGAGTGAGCAGTTCTTC. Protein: CASSVDPVSEQFF. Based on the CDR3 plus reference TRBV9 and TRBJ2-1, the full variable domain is DSGVTQTPKHLITATGQRVTLRCSPRSGDLSVYWYQQSLDQGLQFLIQYYNGEERAKGNILERFSAQQFPDLHSELNLSSLELGDSALYFCASSVDPVSEQFFGPGTRLTVL.

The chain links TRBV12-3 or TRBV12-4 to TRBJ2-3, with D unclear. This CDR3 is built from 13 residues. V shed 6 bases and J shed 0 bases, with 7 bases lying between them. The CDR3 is CASRRMSTDTQYF. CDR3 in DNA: TGTGCCAGCAGGAGGATGAGCACAGATACGCAGTATTTT.

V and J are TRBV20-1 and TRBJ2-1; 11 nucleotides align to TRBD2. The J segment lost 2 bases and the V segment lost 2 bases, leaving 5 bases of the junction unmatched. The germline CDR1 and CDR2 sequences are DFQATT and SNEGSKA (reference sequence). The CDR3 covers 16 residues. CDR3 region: CSARPSLAGAYNEQFF. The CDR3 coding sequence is TGCAGTGCTAGACCATCACTAGCGGGAGCCTACAATGAGCAGTTCTTC.

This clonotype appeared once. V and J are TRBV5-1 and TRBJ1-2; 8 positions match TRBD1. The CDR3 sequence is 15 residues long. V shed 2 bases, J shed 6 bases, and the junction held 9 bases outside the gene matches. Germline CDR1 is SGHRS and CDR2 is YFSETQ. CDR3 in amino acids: CASSFSAGGADGYTF. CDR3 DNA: TGCGCCAGCAGCTTCAGTGCAGGGGGCGCCGATGGCTACACCTTC.

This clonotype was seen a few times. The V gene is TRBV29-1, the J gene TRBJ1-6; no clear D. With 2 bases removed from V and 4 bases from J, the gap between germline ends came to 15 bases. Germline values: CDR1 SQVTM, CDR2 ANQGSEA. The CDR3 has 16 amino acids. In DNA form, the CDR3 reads TGCAGCGTTGAATTTTTAGGACCGCCGTATAATTCACCCCTCCACTTT. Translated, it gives CSVEFLGPPYNSPLHF. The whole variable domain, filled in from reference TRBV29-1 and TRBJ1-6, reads SAVISQKPSRDICQRGTSLTIQCQVDSQVTMMFWYRQQPGQSLTLIATANQGSEATYESGFVIDKFPISRPNLTFSTLTVSNMSPEDSSIYLCSVEFLGPPYNSPLHFGNGTRLTVT.

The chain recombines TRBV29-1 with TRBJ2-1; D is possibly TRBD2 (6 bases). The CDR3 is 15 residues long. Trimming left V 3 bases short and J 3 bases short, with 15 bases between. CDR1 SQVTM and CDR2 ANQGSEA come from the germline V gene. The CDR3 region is CSVEAGTQSYNEQFF. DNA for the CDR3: TGCAGCGTTGAGGCCGGGACTCAGAGCTACAATGAGCAGTTCTTC.

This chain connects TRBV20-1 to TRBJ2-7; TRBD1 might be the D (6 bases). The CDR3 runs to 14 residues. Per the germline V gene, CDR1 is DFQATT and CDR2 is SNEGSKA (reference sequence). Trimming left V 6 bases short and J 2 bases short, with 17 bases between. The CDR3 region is CSASPLQGPYEQYF. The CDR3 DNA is TGCAGTGCCAGCCCCCTACAGGGCCCCTACGAGCAGTACTTC.

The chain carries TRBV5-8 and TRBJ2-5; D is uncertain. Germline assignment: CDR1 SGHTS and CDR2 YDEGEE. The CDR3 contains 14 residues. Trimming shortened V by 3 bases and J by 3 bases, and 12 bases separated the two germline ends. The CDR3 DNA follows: TGTGCCAGCAGCTATATTACCGACGAAGAGACCCAGTACTTC. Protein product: CASSYITDEETQYF. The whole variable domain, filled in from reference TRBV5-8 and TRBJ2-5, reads EAGVTQSPTHLIKTRGQQATLRCSPISGHTSVYWYQQALGLGLQFLLWYDEGEERNRGNFPPRFSGRQFPNYSSELNVNALELEDSALYLCASSYITDEETQYFGPGTRLLVL.

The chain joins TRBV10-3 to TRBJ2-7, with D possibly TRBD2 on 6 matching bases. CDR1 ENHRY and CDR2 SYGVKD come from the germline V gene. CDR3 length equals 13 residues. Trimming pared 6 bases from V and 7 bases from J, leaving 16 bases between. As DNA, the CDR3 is TGTGCCATCAGCTGGGACTCCTCGGGAGAGCAGTACTTC. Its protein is CAISWDSSGEQYF.

Written as DNA, the CDR3 is TGCAGTGCTAGAGATCGGCTAGCGGACCTCTCCTACAATGAGCAGTTCTTC. Its protein product is CSARDRLADLSYNEQFF. The rearrangement links TRBV20-1 to TRBJ2-1; 7 nucleotides match TRBD2. The CDR3 extends over 17 amino acids. Germline V gene lookup returns CDR1 DFQATT and CDR2 SNEGSKA (reference sequence). Germline trimming cut 0 bases from V and 0 bases from J; bases unmatched to any gene: 8.

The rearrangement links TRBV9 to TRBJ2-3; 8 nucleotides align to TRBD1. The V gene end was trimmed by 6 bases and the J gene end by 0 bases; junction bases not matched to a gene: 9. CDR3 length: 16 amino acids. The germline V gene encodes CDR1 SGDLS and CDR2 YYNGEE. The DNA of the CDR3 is TGTGCCAGCAACCCGACAGGGGACCTTAGCACAGATACGCAGTATTTT. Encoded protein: CASNPTGDLSTDTQYF.

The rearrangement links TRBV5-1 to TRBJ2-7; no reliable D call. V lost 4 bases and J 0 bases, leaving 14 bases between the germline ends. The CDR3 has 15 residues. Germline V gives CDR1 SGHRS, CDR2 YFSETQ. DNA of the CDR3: TGCGCCAGCAGCCTGGACGCCGGGTCCTCCTACGAGCAGTACTTC. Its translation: CASSLDAGSSYEQYF.

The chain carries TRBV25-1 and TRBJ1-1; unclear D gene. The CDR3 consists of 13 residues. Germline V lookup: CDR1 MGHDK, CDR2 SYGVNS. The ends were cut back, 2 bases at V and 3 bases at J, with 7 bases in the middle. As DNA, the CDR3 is TGTGCCAGCAGTGAACGGCCTTACACTGAAGCTTTCTTT. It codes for CASSERPYTEAFF.

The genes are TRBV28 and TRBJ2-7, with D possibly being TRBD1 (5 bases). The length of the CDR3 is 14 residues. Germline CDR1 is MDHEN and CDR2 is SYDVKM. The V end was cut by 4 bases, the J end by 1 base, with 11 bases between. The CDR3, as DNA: TGTGCCAGCAGTTCGACAGCCAATTCCTACGAGCAGTACTTC. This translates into CASSSTANSYEQYF.

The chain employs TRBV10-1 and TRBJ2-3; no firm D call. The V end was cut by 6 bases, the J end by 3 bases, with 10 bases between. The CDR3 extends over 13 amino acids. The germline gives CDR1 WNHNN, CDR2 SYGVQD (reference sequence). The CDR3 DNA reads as TGCGCCAGCAGGGCCTTTTTGACAGATACGCAGTATTTT. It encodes CASRAFLTDTQYF.

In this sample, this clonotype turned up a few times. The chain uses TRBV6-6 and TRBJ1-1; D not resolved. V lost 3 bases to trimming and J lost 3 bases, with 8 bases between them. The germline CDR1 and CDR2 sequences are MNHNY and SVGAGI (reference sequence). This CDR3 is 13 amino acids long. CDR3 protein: CASSYKSDTEAFF. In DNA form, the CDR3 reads TGTGCCAGCAGTTATAAATCGGACACTGAAGCTTTCTTT.